One and the same sample provided the 21 T cell receptor beta chains below, sequenced in a study of OX40 agonist ivuxolimab in advanced cancers. The table came from immunoSEQ multiplex PCR; TCRdb's copy has only in-frame clones and leaves some out. The sample has 46,000 or so clones; roughly 86% are singletons. The sample here was CD4+ or CD8+ T cells sorted from blood, taken in a trial of the OX40 agonist ivuxolimab. The origin of the receptors is an adult with an advanced solid tumor such as melanoma, head and neck, liver or kidney cancer.

This sequence joins TRBV7-3 and TRBJ1-1, with 8 nucleotides matching TRBD1. The J segment lost 0 bases and the V segment lost 0 bases, leaving 12 bases of the junction unmatched. The germline V gene encodes CDR1 SGHTA and CDR2 FQGTGA. The CDR3 extends over 19 amino acids. CDR3 in amino acids: CASSLTAGQDRGLNTEAFF. CDR3 nucleotide sequence: TGTGCCAGCAGCTTAACGGCGGGACAGGACCGCGGGCTGAACACTGAAGCTTTCTTT. Full variable domain (remainder filled in from reference TRBV7-3 and TRBJ1-1): GAGVSQTPSNKVTEKGKYVELRCDPISGHTALYWYRQSLGQGPEFLIYFQGTGAADDSGLPNDRFFAVRPEGSVSTLKIQRTERGDSAVYLCASSLTAGQDRGLNTEAFFGQGTRLTVV.

In this sample, this clone turned up once. This chain links TRBV7-6 with TRBJ1-1; TRBD1 matches 8 bases. The trim removed 5 bases at V and 3 bases at J, leaving 8 bases unmatched. Per the germline V gene, CDR1 is SGHVS and CDR2 is FNYEAQ. This CDR3 has 15 amino acids. CDR3: CASSHGQGFYTEAFF. The CDR3 nucleotides read TGTGCCAGCAGCCACGGACAGGGATTTTACACTGAAGCTTTCTTT.

V gene TRBV5-1 combines with J gene TRBJ2-7; D may be TRBD1 or TRBD2 (5 bases each). Trimming cost V 3 bases and J 1 base, with 11 bases left between them. In germline, CDR1 is SGHRS, CDR2 YFSETQ. The CDR3 has 14 residues. The CDR3 nucleotides read TGCGCCAGCAGCTCCTGGGACGTATCCTACGAGCAGTACTTC. As protein: CASSSWDVSYEQYF.

The J gene is TRBJ2-1, the V gene TRBV7-9, with 7 bases that match TRBD1. The ends lost 4 bases at V and 4 bases at J; junction bases unmatched: 4. The CDR3 is 14 amino acids. Germline V lookup: CDR1 SEHNR, CDR2 FQNEAQ (reference sequence). CDR3 in amino acids: CASSYPDRYNEQFF. The CDR3 DNA reads as TGTGCCAGCAGCTACCCGGACAGGTACAATGAGCAGTTCTTC.

This clone was observed a single time. Here the CDR3 reads CASSESQGYGYTF. The CDR3, as DNA: TGTGCCAGCAGTGAATCACAGGGTTATGGCTACACCTTC. This sequence joins TRBV2 and TRBJ1-2, with D perhaps TRBD1 (6 bases). Trimming cost V 2 bases and J 5 bases, with 9 bases left between them. Germline values: CDR1 SNHLY, CDR2 FYNNEI. CDR3 length: 13 amino acids.

The V gene is TRBV4-1, the J gene TRBJ2-7; TRBD2 is a possible D gene (5 bases). This CDR3 region has 15 residues. V shed 3 bases and J shed 3 bases, with 15 bases lying between them. CDR1 and CDR2 (germline): MGHRA, YSYEKL. CDR3 in amino acids: CASSHTSVGLYEQYF. CDR3 in DNA: TGCGCCAGCAGCCACACTAGTGTCGGCCTCTACGAGCAGTACTTC.

V usage is TRBV5-1 and J usage is TRBJ2-7; 9 positions agree with TRBD1. CDR3 size: 14 residues. V lost 4 bases to trimming and J lost 4 bases; unmatched junction nucleotides: 6. Germline V gives CDR1 SGHRS, CDR2 YFSETQ. CDR3: CASSEEQGAYEQYF. As DNA, the CDR3 is TGCGCCAGCAGCGAGGAACAGGGGGCTTACGAGCAGTACTTC.

The J gene is TRBJ2-1, the V gene TRBV2, with D perhaps matching TRBD1 (6 bases). CDR3 size: 13 residues. Trimming shortened V by 8 bases and J by 2 bases, and 10 bases separated the two germline ends. Germline V gene data show CDR1 as SNHLY and CDR2 as FYNNEI. The CDR3 nucleotides read TGTGCCAGCTATGGACAGCCCTACAATGAGCAGTTCTTC. As protein: CASYGQPYNEQFF.

This chain links TRBV7-9 with TRBJ1-1; D call uncertain. CDR3 length equals 12 residues. Germline V gene sequence: CDR1 SEHNR, CDR2 FQNEAQ (reference sequence). V lost 3 bases to trimming and J lost 5 bases, with 7 bases between them. CDR3 protein: CASSLGATEAFF. The DNA for the CDR3 is TGTGCCAGCAGCTTGGGAGCTACTGAAGCTTTCTTT.

The genes are TRBV7-2 and TRBJ1-1; possibly TRBD1 for D (6 bases). The CDR3 spans 16 residues. Germline CDR1 is SGHTA and CDR2 is FQGNSA. The V end was cut by 5 bases, the J end by 0 bases, with 16 bases between. The CDR3 DNA is TGTGCCAGCAGCATCAACAGGGTTCTCATGAACACTGAAGCTTTCTTT. It is translated as CASSINRVLMNTEAFF.

The chain joins TRBV30 to TRBJ2-7, with D possibly TRBD1 on 6 matching bases. CDR1 and CDR2 from the germline V gene are GTSNPN and SVGIG (reference sequence). The CDR3 length is 11 residues. Trimming cost V 1 base and J 7 bases, with 8 bases left between them. Here the CDR3 reads CAWSEGTEQYF. CDR3 bases: TGTGCCTGGAGTGAAGGGACAGAGCAGTACTTC.

The rearrangement joins TRBV11-2 to TRBJ2-2; TRBD2 is a possible D gene (6 bases). This CDR3 has 14 amino acids. Germline CDR1 is SGHAT and CDR2 is FQNNGV. V was pared by 3 bases and J by 7 bases, with 12 bases between. CDR3 amino acids: CASSLGGAGGELFF. The CDR3 coding sequence is TGTGCCAGCAGCTTGGGCGGGGCTGGCGGGGAGCTGTTTTTT.

The chain links TRBV9 to TRBJ2-3, with D possibly being TRBD2 (6 bases). The V gene's germline CDR1 is SGDLS and CDR2 YYNGEE. V lost 4 bases and J 11 bases, leaving 23 bases between the germline ends. The CDR3 runs to 15 residues. CDR3 loop: CASSPSGRYGNVQYF. DNA for the CDR3: TGTGCCAGCAGCCCCAGTGGGAGGTACGGAAATGTGCAGTATTTT.

The chain employs TRBV13 and TRBJ2-5, with TRBD1 identical over 11 bases. With V trimmed by 5 bases and J by 3 bases, 8 bases remained unmatched. The CDR3 is 16 residues long. Per germline, CDR1 PRHDT and CDR2 FYEKMQ (reference sequence). CDR3 DNA sequence: TGTGCCAGCAGCGCCCGGGACAGGGGGACCGAAGAGACCCAGTACTTC. Translating it yields CASSARDRGTEETQYF. The whole variable domain, filled in from reference TRBV13 and TRBJ2-5, reads AAGVIQSPRHLIKEKRETATLKCYPIPRHDTVYWYQQGPGQDPQFLISFYEKMQSDKGSIPDRFSAQQFSDYHSELNMSSLELGDSALYFCASSARDRGTEETQYFGPGTRLLVL.

The V call is TRBV28, the J call TRBJ1-2, with D possibly being TRBD1 (5 bases). V was trimmed by 5 bases and J by 4 bases, leaving 23 bases between them. CDR3 size: 17 residues. CDR1 MDHEN and CDR2 SYDVKM come from the germline V gene. The DNA of the CDR3 is TGTGCCAGCAGTCCCCAGGGATCAGGTTTCCTCCGCTATGGCTACACCTTC. It codes for CASSPQGSGFLRYGYTF.

Here the CDR3 reads CASSVVGMNNEQFF. The CDR3 DNA is TGTGCCAGCAGCGTTGTAGGGATGAACAATGAGCAGTTCTTC. This sequence joins TRBV9 and TRBJ2-1; D is unresolved. CDR1 SGDLS and CDR2 YYNGEE come from the germline V gene. The V and J ends lost 2 bases and 5 bases respectively, with 11 bases between them. The CDR3 runs 14 residues. The whole variable domain, filled in from reference TRBV9 and TRBJ2-1, reads DSGVTQTPKHLITATGQRVTLRCSPRSGDLSVYWYQQSLDQGLQFLIQYYNGEERAKGNILERFSAQQFPDLHSELNLSSLELGDSALYFCASSVVGMNNEQFFGPGTRLTVL.

The chain uses TRBV4-1 and TRBJ2-1, with D unclear. The ends were cut back, 0 bases at V and 1 base at J, with 10 bases in the middle. Germline lookup yields CDR1 MGHRA and CDR2 YSYEKL. The CDR3 is 16 residues long. The CDR3 region is CASSQEGLQSYNEQFF. CDR3 DNA sequence: TGCGCCAGCAGCCAAGAGGGTTTACAGTCCTACAATGAGCAGTTCTTC.

This clone occurred a few times. This chain uses TRBV4-1 with TRBJ1-1; weak D call: TRBD1 (5 bases). Germline values: CDR1 MGHRA, CDR2 YSYEKL. Trimming removed 4 bases from V and 3 bases from J, with 15 bases in between. The CDR3 runs to 15 residues. The CDR3 is CASSPGHRGDTEAFF. The DNA for the CDR3 is TGCGCCAGCAGCCCCGGTCACCGGGGGGACACTGAAGCTTTCTTT.

The chain uses TRBV7-6 and TRBJ1-1; 7 bases line up with TRBD1. The CDR3 has 17 residues. Germline V gene sequence: CDR1 SGHVS, CDR2 FNYEAQ. J lost 5 bases, V lost 1 base, and 13 bases had no gene match. This CDR3 reads CASSLEGAGGGRTEAFF. CDR3 DNA sequence: TGTGCCAGCAGCTTAGAGGGCGCAGGGGGAGGTCGAACTGAAGCTTTCTTT. Full variable domain (rest looked up from reference TRBV7-6 and TRBJ1-1): GAGVSQSPRYKVTKRGQDVALRCDPISGHVSLYWYRQALGQGPEFLTYFNYEAQQDKSGLPNDRFSAERPEGSISTLTIQRTEQRDSAMYRCASSLEGAGGGRTEAFFGQGTRLTVV.

This clone appeared a single time. This sequence joins TRBV13 and TRBJ2-1, with 12 nucleotides matching TRBD2. With 2 bases clipped from V and 6 bases from J, the junction kept 5 bases outside the gene matches. This CDR3 is built from 16 residues. Germline values: CDR1 PRHDT, CDR2 FYEKMQ (reference sequence). The CDR3 nucleotides are TGTGCCAGCAGCTTAAACCCTAGCGGGGGGGCCAATGAGCAGTTCTTC. It specifies CASSLNPSGGANEQFF.

V usage is TRBV5-6 and J usage is TRBJ2-7; 7 bases fit TRBD1. V lost 4 bases to trimming and J lost 5 bases; unmatched junction nucleotides: 9. The CDR3 covers 14 residues. Germline CDR1 is SGHDT and CDR2 is YYEEEE. CDR3 loop: CASSPQTGPHEQYF. DNA for the CDR3: TGTGCCAGCAGCCCACAGACAGGGCCCCACGAGCAGTACTTC.